The 17 T cell receptor beta chains given below trace back to one sample, sequenced in a study of T cell responses to AZD1222 COVID-19 vaccine. Sequencing was performed with immunoSEQ multiplex PCR; in TCRdb, only in-frame clones are kept and a portion is missing. Among more than 100,000 clones listed, just over 85% were seen once. The sample in question was peripheral blood, obtained on day 0 of AZD1222 vaccination. The receptors were sampled from an adult in good health.

The genes are TRBV11-3 and TRBJ2-7, with D unresolved. There are 15 residues in the CDR3. V shed 5 bases and J shed 3 bases, with 17 bases lying between them. CDR1 is SGHNT, CDR2 YENEEA, per germline. The CDR3 region is CASSPHSGVDYEQYF. CDR3 nucleotides: TGTGCCAGCAGCCCACACTCTGGGGTAGACTACGAGCAGTACTTC.

J is TRBJ2-3 and V is TRBV7-2; D is possibly TRBD2 (6 bases). Trimming removed 7 bases from V and 2 bases from J, with 19 bases in between. CDR3 length equals 16 residues. The germline V gene has CDR1 SGHTA and CDR2 FQGNSA. The chain's CDR3 is CASTPGGAGNTDTQYF. The CDR3 nucleotides read TGTGCCAGCACCCCCGGAGGGGCAGGAAACACAGATACGCAGTATTTT.

This clone has just one count. The genes are TRBV29-1 and TRBJ1-2; weak D call: TRBD1 (6 bases). V lost 6 bases, J lost 8 bases, and 13 bases lay in between. CDR1 is SQVTM and CDR2 is ANQGSEA in the germline V gene. This CDR3 has 11 amino acids. The CDR3 sequence: CSVTGIRGYTF. In DNA form, the CDR3 reads TGCAGCGTAACAGGGATTCGAGGCTACACCTTC. Full variable domain (rest looked up from reference TRBV29-1 and TRBJ1-2): SAVISQKPSRDICQRGTSLTIQCQVDSQVTMMFWYRQQPGQSLTLIATANQGSEATYESGFVIDKFPISRPNLTFSTLTVSNMSPEDSSIYLCSVTGIRGYTFGSGTRLTVV.

This clone was seen more than once but under ten times. The chain carries TRBV10-1 and TRBJ2-3, with D hard to call. The CDR3 runs to 11 residues. Per the germline V gene, CDR1 is WNHNN and CDR2 is SYGVQD (reference sequence). The V end was cut by 3 bases, the J end by 6 bases, with 4 bases between. The CDR3 is CASSERDTQYF. In DNA form, the CDR3 reads TGCGCCAGCAGTGAACGGGATACGCAGTATTTT.

V and J are TRBV7-2 and TRBJ2-3; D tentatively reads TRBD1 or TRBD2 (6 bases each). Germline V lookup: CDR1 SGHTA, CDR2 FQGNSA. V shed 7 bases and J shed 3 bases, with 20 bases lying between them. The CDR3 consists of 16 residues. CDR3 region: CASTPGGGLVTDTQYF. The CDR3 DNA reads as TGTGCCAGCACCCCCGGGGGCGGACTTGTGACAGATACGCAGTATTTT.

In DNA, the CDR3 is TGCGCCAGCAGCTTGGCCCGGACAGGGGTATGGAGCACTGAAGCTTTCTTT. Protein sequence: CASSLARTGVWSTEAFF. V is TRBV5-1 and J is TRBJ1-1; 9 nucleotides match TRBD1. The junction had 10 bases not matched to a gene; V was cut back by 0 bases and J by 4 bases. Per the germline V gene, CDR1 is SGHRS and CDR2 is YFSETQ. CDR3 length: 17 amino acids.

Written as DNA, the CDR3 is TGTGCCAGTAGTAATCTAGCGGAACGGGGGACCCAGTACTTC. Translation gives CASSNLAERGTQYF. V gene TRBV19 combines with J gene TRBJ2-5, with 7 bases matching TRBD2. The CDR3 extends over 14 amino acids. The germline CDR1 and CDR2 sequences are LNHDA and SQIVND (reference sequence). The J segment lost 7 bases and the V segment lost 4 bases, leaving 9 bases of the junction unmatched.

The genes are TRBV10-3 and TRBJ1-1; D unresolved. V was pared by 2 bases and J by 2 bases, with 6 bases between. CDR3 length equals 13 residues. Germline V CDR1 and CDR2: ENHRY, SYGVKD. CDR3: CAISETENTEAFF. The CDR3 nucleotides read TGTGCCATCAGTGAGACAGAAAACACTGAAGCTTTCTTT.

The rearrangement uses TRBV5-8 and TRBJ1-1; D uncertain. Trimming pared 4 bases from V and 5 bases from J, leaving 18 bases between. CDR1 and CDR2 (germline): SGHTS, YDEGEE. The CDR3 loop spans 15 amino acids. CDR3 region: CASSPGLVRETEAFF. CDR3 bases: TGTGCCAGCAGCCCGGGTTTGGTAAGGGAAACTGAAGCTTTCTTT.

This clone was seen a handful of times. This chain uses TRBV18 with TRBJ1-1, with a weak D call TRBD1 (5 bases). This CDR3 spans 14 amino acids. Germline V gives CDR1 KGHSH, CDR2 LQKENI. Trimming shortened V by 3 bases and J by 1 base, and 9 bases separated the two germline ends. CDR3 in DNA: TGTGCCAGCTCACCTAGGGGTAGGAACACTGAAGCTTTCTTT. Its translation: CASSPRGRNTEAFF.

V usage is TRBV29-1 and J usage is TRBJ2-7, with D tentatively TRBD1 or TRBD2 (7 bases each). This CDR3 contains 12 residues. Per germline, CDR1 SQVTM and CDR2 ANQGSEA. Deletions cut 8 bases from V and 5 bases from J, with 16 bases between. Written as DNA, the CDR3 is TGCAGCACTTCGACAGGGAGGGACGAGCAGTACTTC. Translated: CSTSTGRDEQYF.

V is TRBV15 and J is TRBJ1-1, with 8 positions matching TRBD1. Trimming took 4 bases from V and 3 from J; bases not matched to a gene: 4. This CDR3 has 14 amino acids. CDR1 LNHNV and CDR2 YYDKDF come from the germline V gene (reference sequence). For the CDR3, the DNA is TGTGCCACCAGCATCTCGACAGGGGACACTGAAGCTTTCTTT. It is translated as CATSISTGDTEAFF.

This chain uses TRBV7-2 with TRBJ1-5; TRBD1 aligns across 7 bases. Germline V gives CDR1 SGHTA, CDR2 FQGNSA. The CDR3 spans 15 residues. Trimming removed 1 base from V and 3 bases from J; junction bases left unmatched: 3. The CDR3 DNA reads TGTGCCAGCAGCTTAGTCAGGGGGGTCAATCAGCCCCAGCATTTT. Encoded protein: CASSLVRGVNQPQHF.

This clone was counted only a few times. The chain carries TRBV7-2 and TRBJ2-7; 13 bases align to TRBD2. Unmatched junction bases numbered 12, after V lost 3 bases and J lost 4 bases. The CDR3 sequence is 18 residues long. CDR1 and CDR2 from the germline V gene are SGHTA and FQGNSA. CDR3: CASSFRPGTSGIDYEQYF. The CDR3 nucleotides read TGTGCCAGCAGCTTCAGACCCGGGACTAGCGGGATCGATTACGAGCAGTACTTC.

The genes are TRBV10-3 and TRBJ2-2, with a possible D match to TRBD1 (5 bases). The CDR3 has 16 residues. Trimming removed 5 bases from V and 0 bases from J, with 13 bases in between. CDR1 and CDR2 from the germline V gene are ENHRY and SYGVKD. The CDR3 nucleotides read TGTGCCATCAGTTCCGGCCAGGGCGCGAACACCGGGGAGCTGTTTTTT. Amino acid sequence: CAISSGQGANTGELFF.

A remark on this clone: The sample holds other DNA sequences that translate to the same CDR3. The chain has TRBV6-2 or TRBV6-3 and TRBJ1-5; D might be TRBD1 (5 bases). This CDR3 spans 14 amino acids. Trimming stripped 5 bases from V and 0 bases from J, with 8 bases between. CDR1 and CDR2 from the germline V gene are MNHEY and SVGEGT. The CDR3 nucleotides are TGTGCCAGCAGTCGGGGGGGTAGCAATCAGCCCCAGCATTTT. Its protein product is CASSRGGSNQPQHF.

The chain carries TRBV10-3 and TRBJ1-5, with D maybe TRBD1 (5 bases). The CDR3 is 14 residues long. The V gene lost 4 bases and the J gene lost 1 base, with 8 bases spanning the gap. CDR1 ENHRY and CDR2 SYGVKD come from the germline V gene. CDR3 DNA sequence: TGTGCCATCAGTGCAGACAGAAGCAATCAGCCCCAGCATTTT. This translates into CAISADRSNQPQHF.